This TCR beta chain is drawn from a study of T cell responses to AZD1222 COVID-19 vaccine. Background on the study: Combined were second doses at about 4 or about 12 weeks.

Study observations and caveats: It was only six AZD1222 recipients who were seropositive at baseline. Two AZD1222 doses significantly raised spike-specific TCR breadth and depth over controls. Possibly, clonal diversity was underestimated; donors were largely white British and included more females.

A note on this clone: Its antigen remains unknown.

Between the trimmed V and J ends, which lost 3 bases and 8 bases, there was a span of 22 bases. The CDR3 spans 15 residues. CDR1 is DFQATT, CDR2 SNEGSKA, per germline (reference sequence). Sequenced by immunoSEQ multiplex PCR; TCRdb stores in-frame clones only, minus some. Among more than 75,000 clones listed, roughly 89% were seen once. This chain joins TRBV20-1 and TRBJ1-2; D might be TRBD1 (5 bases). This TCR was recovered from an adult in good health. Sequenced material: peripheral blood, taken on day 0 of AZD1222 vaccination. CDR3 amino acids: CSASALFGQGGGYTF. CDR3 DNA: TGCAGTGCTAGTGCGCTCTTTGGTCAGGGTGGGGGCTACACCTTC.